This T cell receptor (beta chain) emerged from a study of T cells in Graves' hyperthyroidism and ophthalmopathy. The overall study: Peripheral blood was taken when the disease was first diagnosed, before any treatment began.

TCR beta CDR3 regions were amplified from RNA transcripts. A set of HTBI primers served as the primers for a first-round RT-PCR of the TCR CDR3. TCRdb processed the multiplex PCR reads anew with MiXCR; each CDR3 protein has one entry. The repertoire consists of approximately 590,000 distinct CDR3 sequences, with around a sixth occurring once and the leading ten covering around 6.6%. Turning to this clonotype: Antigen specificity is unknown. Just one base apart from a much larger clone, this may be a read error.

Newly diagnosed patients aged 18 to 65 had hyperthyroidism of under 2 months' duration. PBMCs were obtained from approximately 10 ml fresh peripheral blood. The CDR3 has 15 amino acids. Germline CDR1 and CDR2: SSHAT and FNYEAQ (reference sequence). General study findings and limits: Within blood appeared most thyroid clonotypes that had expanded above 0.001.

The sequence derives from a woman in her thirties with Graves' hyperthyroidism. What was sequenced was blood. This chain connects TRBV7-7 to TRBJ2-1; TRBD1 matches at 11 bases. The CDR3 here is CVSSRGQGANNEQFF. The CDR3, as DNA: TGTGTCAGCAGCCGAGGACAGGGGGCGAACAATGAGCAGTTCTTC.